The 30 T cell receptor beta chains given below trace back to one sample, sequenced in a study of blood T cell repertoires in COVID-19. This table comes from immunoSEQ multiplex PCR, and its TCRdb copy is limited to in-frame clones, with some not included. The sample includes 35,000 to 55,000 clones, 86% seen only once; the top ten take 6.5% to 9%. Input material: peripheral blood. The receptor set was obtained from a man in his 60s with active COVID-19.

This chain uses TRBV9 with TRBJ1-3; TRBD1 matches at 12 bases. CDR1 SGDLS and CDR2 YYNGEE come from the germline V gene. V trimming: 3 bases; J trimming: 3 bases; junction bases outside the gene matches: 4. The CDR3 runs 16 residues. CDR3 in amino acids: CASSGGQGANGNTIYF. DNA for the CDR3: TGTGCCAGCAGCGGGGGACAGGGGGCGAATGGAAACACCATATATTTT. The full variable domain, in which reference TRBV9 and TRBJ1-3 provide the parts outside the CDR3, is DSGVTQTPKHLITATGQRVTLRCSPRSGDLSVYWYQQSLDQGLQFLIQYYNGEERAKGNILERFSAQQFPDLHSELNLSSLELGDSALYFCASSGGQGANGNTIYFGEGSWLTVV.

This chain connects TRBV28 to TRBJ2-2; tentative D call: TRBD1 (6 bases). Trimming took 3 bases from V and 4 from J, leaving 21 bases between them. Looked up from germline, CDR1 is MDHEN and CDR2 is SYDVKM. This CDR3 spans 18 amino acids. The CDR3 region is CASSLVMTGTSITGELFF. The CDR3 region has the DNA TGTGCCAGCAGTTTGGTGATGACCGGGACATCCATCACCGGGGAGCTGTTTTTT.

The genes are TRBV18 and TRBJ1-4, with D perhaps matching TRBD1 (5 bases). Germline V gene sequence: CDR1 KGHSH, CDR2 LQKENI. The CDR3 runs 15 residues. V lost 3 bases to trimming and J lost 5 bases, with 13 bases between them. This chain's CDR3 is CASSPRPGRNEKLFF. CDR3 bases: TGTGCCAGCTCACCGAGGCCAGGGAGGAATGAAAAACTGTTTTTT.

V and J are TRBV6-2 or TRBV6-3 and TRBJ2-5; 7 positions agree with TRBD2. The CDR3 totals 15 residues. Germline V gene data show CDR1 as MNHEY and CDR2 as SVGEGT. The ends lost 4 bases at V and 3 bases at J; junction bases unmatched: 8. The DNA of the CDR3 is TGTGCCAGCAGTTCCCGTGAGGCGGGAGAAGAGACCCAGTACTTC. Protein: CASSSREAGEETQYF.

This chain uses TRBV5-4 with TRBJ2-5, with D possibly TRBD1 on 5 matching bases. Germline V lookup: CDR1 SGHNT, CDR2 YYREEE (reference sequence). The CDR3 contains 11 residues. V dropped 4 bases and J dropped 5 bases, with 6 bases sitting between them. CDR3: CASSPGETQYF. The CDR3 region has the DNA TGTGCCAGCAGCCCAGGGGAGACCCAGTACTTC.

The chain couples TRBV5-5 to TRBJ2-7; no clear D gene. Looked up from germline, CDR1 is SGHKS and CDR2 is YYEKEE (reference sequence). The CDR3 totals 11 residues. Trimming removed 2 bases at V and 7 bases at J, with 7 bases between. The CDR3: CASSLVREQYF. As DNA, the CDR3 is TGTGCCAGCAGCTTAGTCCGGGAGCAGTACTTC.

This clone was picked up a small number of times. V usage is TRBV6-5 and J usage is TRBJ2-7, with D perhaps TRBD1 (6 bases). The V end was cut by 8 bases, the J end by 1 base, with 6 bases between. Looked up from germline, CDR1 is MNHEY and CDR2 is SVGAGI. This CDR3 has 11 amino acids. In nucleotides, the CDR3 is TGTGCCAGCGGACAGTCCTACGAGCAGTACTTC. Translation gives CASGQSYEQYF.

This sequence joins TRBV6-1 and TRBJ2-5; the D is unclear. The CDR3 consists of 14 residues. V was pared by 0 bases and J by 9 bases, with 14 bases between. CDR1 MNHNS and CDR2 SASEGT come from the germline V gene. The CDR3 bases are TGTGCCAGCAGTGAAGCGCCCCACCCAGAAGCCCAGTACTTC. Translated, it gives CASSEAPHPEAQYF.

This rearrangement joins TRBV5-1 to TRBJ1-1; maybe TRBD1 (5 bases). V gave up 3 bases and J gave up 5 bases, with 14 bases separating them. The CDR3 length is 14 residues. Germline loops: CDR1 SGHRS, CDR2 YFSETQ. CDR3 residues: CASSSNGGRTEAFF. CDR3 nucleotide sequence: TGCGCCAGCAGCTCGAACGGGGGAAGAACTGAAGCTTTCTTT.

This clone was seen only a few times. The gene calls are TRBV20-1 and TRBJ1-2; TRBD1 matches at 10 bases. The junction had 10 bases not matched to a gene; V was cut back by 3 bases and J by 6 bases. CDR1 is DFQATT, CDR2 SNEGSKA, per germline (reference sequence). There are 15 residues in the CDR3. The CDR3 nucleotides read TGCAGTGCTAGTCCGGGACAGGGGATTTTCGATGGCTACACCTTC. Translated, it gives CSASPGQGIFDGYTF.

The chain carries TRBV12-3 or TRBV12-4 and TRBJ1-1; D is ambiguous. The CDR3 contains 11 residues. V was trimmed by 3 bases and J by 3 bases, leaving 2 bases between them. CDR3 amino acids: CASSFYTEAFF. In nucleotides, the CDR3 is TGTGCCAGCAGTTTCTACACTGAAGCTTTCTTT.

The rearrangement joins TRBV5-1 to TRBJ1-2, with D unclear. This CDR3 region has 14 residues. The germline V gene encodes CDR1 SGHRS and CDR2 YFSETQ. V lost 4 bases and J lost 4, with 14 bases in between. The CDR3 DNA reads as TGCGCCAGCAGCCCATCGCCGGTTGCCTATGGCTACACCTTC. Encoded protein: CASSPSPVAYGYTF.

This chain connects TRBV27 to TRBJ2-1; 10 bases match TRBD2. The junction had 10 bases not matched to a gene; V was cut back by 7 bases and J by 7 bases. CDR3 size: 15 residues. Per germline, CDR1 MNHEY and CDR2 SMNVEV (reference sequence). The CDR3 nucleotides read TGTGCCAGCACCGTTCTAGCGGGAGCTGGGAATGAGCAGTTCTTC. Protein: CASTVLAGAGNEQFF.

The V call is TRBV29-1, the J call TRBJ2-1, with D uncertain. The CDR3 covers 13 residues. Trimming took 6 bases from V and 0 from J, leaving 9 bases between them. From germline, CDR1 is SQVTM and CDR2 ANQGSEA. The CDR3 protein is CSVVELSYNEQFF. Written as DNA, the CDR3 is TGCAGCGTAGTGGAGCTCTCCTACAATGAGCAGTTCTTC.

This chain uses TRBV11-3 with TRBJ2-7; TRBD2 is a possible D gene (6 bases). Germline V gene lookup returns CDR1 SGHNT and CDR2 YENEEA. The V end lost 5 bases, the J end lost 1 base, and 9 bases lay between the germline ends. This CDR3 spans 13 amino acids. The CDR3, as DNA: TGTGCCAGCAGCATGGGACTTTCCTACGAGCAGTACTTC. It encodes CASSMGLSYEQYF.

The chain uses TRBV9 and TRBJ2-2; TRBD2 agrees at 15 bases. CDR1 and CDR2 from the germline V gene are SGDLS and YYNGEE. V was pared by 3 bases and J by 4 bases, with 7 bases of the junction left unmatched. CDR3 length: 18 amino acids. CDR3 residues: CASSAGLAGGPGTGELFF. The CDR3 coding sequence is TGTGCCAGCAGCGCAGGACTAGCGGGAGGGCCTGGCACCGGGGAGCTGTTTTTT.

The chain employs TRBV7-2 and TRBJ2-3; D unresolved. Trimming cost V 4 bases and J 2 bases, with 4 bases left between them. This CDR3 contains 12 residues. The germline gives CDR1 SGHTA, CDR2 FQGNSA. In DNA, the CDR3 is TGTGCCAGCAGCTCTTACACAGATACGCAGTATTTT. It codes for CASSSYTDTQYF. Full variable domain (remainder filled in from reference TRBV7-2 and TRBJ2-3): GAGVSQSPSNKVTEKGKDVELRCDPISGHTALYWYRQSLGQGLEFLIYFQGNSAPDKSGLPSDRFSAERTGGSVSTLTIQRTQQEDSAVYLCASSSYTDTQYFGPGTRLTVL.

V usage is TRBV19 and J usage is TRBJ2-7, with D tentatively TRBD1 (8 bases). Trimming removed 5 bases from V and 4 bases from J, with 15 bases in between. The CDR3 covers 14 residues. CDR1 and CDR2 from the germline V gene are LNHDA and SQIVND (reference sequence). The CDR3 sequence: CASSPGQGGYEQYF. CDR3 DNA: TGTGCCAGTAGTCCCGGACAGGGAGGGTACGAGCAGTACTTC.

CDR3 nucleotides: TGTGCCAGCAGCCGACTAGCGGGAAACATTCAGTACTTC. Protein product: CASSRLAGNIQYF. The chain recombines TRBV7-3 with TRBJ2-4; 10 bases align to TRBD2. The trim removed 5 bases at V and 6 bases at J, leaving 1 base unmatched. The V gene's germline CDR1 is SGHTA and CDR2 FQGTGA. This CDR3 is built from 13 residues.

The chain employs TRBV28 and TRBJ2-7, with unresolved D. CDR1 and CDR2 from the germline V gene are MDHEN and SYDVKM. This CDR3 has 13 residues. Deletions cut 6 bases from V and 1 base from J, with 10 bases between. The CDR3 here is CASRTTWSYEQYF. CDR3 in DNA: TGTGCCAGCAGAACTACATGGTCCTACGAGCAGTACTTC. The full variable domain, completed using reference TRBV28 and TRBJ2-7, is DVKVTQSSRYLVKRTGEKVFLECVQDMDHENMFWYRQDPGLGLRLIYFSYDVKMKEKGDIPEGYSVSREKKERFSLILESASTNQTSMYLCASRTTWSYEQYFGPGTRLTVT.

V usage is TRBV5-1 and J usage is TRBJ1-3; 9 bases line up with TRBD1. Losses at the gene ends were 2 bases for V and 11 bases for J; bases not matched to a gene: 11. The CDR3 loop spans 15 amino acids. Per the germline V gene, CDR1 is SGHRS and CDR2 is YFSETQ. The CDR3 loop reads CASSLSLGQGNAIYF. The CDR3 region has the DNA TGCGCCAGCAGCTTAAGTCTCGGACAGGGGAACGCCATATATTTT.

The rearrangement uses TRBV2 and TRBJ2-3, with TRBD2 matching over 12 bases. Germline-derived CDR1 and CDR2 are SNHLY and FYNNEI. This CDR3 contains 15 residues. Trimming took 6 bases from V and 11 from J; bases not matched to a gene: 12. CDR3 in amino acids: CASSLMASGREWQYF. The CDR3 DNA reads TGTGCCAGCAGCTTAATGGCTAGCGGGAGGGAGTGGCAGTATTTT.

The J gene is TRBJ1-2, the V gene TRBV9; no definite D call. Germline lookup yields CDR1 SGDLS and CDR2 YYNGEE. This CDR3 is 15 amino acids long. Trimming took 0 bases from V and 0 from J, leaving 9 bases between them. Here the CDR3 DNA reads TGTGCCAGCAGCGTAGGGCAGGCCGCTAACTATGGCTACACCTTC. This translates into CASSVGQAANYGYTF.

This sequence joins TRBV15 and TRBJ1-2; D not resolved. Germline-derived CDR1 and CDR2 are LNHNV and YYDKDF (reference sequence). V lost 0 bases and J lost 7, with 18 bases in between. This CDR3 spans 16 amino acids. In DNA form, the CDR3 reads TGTGCCACCAGCAGAGATATCAATGTAGGGAGAGGTGGCTACACCTTC. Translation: CATSRDINVGRGGYTF.

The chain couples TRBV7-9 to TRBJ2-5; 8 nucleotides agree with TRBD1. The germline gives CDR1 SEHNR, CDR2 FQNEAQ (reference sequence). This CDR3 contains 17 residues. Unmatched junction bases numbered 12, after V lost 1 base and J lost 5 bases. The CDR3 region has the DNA TGTGCCAGCAGCTTAGAAGGTGGACAGGGATGGTGGGAGACCCAGTACTTC. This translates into CASSLEGGQGWWETQYF.

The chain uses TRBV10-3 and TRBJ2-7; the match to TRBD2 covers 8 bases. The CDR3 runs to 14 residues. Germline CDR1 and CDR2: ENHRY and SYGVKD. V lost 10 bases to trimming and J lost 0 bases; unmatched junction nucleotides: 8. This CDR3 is CATATSETSYEQYF. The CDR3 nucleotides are TGTGCCACCGCGACTAGCGAAACCTCCTACGAGCAGTACTTC.

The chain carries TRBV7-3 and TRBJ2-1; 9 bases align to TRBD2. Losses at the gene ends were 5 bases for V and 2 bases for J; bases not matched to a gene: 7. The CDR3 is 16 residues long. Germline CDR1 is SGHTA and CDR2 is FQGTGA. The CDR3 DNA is TGTGCCAGCAGCCCCAGACTAGCGGAGACCTACAATGAGCAGTTCTTC. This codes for CASSPRLAETYNEQFF.

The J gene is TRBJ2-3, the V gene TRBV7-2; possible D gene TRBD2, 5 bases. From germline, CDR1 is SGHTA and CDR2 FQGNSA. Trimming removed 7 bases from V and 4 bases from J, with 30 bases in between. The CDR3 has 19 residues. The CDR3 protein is CASTNRGSAVMGLADTQYF. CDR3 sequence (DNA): TGTGCCAGCACCAACCGAGGTTCAGCGGTAATGGGTTTGGCAGATACGCAGTATTTT.

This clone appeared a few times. The CDR3 is CASSPWRKEAQYF. The CDR3 DNA reads TGTGCCAGTAGTCCATGGCGAAAGGAGGCCCAGTACTTC. This chain links TRBV19 with TRBJ2-5, with D possibly matching TRBD2 (5 bases). The CDR3 runs to 13 residues. The germline CDR1 and CDR2 sequences are LNHDA and SQIVND (reference sequence). Between the trimmed V and J ends, which lost 5 bases and 9 bases, there was a span of 16 bases.

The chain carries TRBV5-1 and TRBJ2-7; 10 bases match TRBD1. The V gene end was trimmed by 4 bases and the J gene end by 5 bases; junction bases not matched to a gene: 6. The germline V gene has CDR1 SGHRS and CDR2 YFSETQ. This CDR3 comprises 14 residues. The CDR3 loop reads CASSPGTGAHEQYF. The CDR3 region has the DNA TGCGCCAGCAGCCCGGGGACAGGGGCCCACGAGCAGTACTTC.